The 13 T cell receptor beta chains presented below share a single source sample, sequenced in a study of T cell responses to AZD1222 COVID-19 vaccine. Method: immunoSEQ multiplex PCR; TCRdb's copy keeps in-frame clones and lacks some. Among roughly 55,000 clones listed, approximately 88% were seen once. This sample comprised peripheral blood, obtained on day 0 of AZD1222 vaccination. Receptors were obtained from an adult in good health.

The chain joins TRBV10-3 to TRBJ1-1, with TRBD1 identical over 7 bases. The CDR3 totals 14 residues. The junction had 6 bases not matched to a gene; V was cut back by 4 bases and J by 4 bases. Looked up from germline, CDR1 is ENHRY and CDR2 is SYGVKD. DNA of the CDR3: TGTGCCATCAGTGGAGGGGGCGTAGGCACTGAAGCTTTCTTT. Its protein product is CAISGGGVGTEAFF.

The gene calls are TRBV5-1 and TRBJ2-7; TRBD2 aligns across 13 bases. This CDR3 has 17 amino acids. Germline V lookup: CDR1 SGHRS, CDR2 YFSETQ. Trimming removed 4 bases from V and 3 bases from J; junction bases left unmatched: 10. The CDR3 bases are TGCGCCAGCAGCGCGATTACTAGCGGGAGGGCCGTCTACGAGCAGTACTTC. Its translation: CASSAITSGRAVYEQYF.

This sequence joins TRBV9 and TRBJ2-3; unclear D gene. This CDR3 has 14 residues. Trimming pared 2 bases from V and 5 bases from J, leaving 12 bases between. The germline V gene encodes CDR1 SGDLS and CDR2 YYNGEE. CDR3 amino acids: CASSVGSDLDTQYF. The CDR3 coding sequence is TGTGCCAGCAGCGTTGGGTCCGACCTAGATACGCAGTATTTT.

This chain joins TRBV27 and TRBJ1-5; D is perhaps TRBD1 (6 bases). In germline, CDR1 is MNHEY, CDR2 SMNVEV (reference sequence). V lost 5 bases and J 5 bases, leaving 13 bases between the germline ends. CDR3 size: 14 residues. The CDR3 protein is CASSEQGGHQPQHF. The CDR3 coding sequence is TGTGCCAGCAGTGAGCAAGGGGGGCATCAGCCCCAGCATTTT.

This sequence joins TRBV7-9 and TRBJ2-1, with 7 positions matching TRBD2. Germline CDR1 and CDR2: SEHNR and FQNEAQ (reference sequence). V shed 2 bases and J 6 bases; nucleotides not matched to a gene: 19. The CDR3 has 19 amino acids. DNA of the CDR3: TGTGCCAGCAGCTTATCCCCGGGGGGTCGGGAGGTCAGGTTCAATGAGCAGTTCTTC. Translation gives CASSLSPGGREVRFNEQFF.

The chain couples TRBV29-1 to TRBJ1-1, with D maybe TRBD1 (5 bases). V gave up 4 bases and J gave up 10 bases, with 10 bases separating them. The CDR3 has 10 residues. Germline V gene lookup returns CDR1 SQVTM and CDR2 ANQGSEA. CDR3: CSVGQGSAFF. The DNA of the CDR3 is TGCAGCGTTGGGCAGGGCTCAGCTTTCTTT.

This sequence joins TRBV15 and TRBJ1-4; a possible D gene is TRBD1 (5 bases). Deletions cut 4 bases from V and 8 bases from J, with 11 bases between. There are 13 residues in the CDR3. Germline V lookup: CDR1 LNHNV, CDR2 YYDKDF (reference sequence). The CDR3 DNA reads TGTGCCACCAGCACGGGGACGGAGGAAAAACTGTTTTTT. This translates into CATSTGTEEKLFF. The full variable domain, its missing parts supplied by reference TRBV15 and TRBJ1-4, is DAMVIQNPRYQVTQFGKPVTLSCSQTLNHNVMYWYQQKSSQAPKLLFHYYDKDFNNEADTPDNFQSRRPNTSFCFLDIRSPGLGDTAMYLCATSTGTEEKLFFGSGTQLSVL.

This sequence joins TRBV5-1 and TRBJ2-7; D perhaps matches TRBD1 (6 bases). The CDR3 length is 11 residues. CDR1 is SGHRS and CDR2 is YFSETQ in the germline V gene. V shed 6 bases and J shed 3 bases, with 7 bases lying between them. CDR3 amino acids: CASTRGYEQYF. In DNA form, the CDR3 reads TGCGCCAGCACCAGGGGCTACGAGCAGTACTTC.

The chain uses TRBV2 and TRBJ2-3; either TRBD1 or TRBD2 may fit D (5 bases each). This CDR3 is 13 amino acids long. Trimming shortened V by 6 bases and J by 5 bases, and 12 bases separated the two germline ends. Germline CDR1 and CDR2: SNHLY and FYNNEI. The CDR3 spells CASSLTRGDTQYF. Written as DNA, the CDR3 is TGTGCCAGCAGCCTAACTAGGGGAGATACGCAGTATTTT.

The CDR3 coding sequence is TGTGCCTGGAGTTTTCAAATTCAGGCTGGCTACACCTTC. Protein product: CAWSFQIQAGYTF. This chain links TRBV30 with TRBJ1-2; D ambiguous. Between the trimmed V and J ends, which lost 2 bases and 7 bases, there was a span of 14 bases. Germline assignment: CDR1 GTSNPN and CDR2 SVGIG (reference sequence). This CDR3 region has 13 residues.

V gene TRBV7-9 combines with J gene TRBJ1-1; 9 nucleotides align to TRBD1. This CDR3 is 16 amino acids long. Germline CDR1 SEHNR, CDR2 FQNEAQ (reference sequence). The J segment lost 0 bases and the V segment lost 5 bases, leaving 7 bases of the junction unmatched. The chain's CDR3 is CASSQGQGKLNTEAFF. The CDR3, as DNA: TGTGCCAGCAGCCAGGGACAGGGAAAATTGAACACTGAAGCTTTCTTT.

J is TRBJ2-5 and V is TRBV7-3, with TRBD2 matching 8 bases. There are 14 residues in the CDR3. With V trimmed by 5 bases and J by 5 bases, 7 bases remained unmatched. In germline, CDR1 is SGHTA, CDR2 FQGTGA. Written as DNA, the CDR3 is TGTGCCAGCAGCCCCGGGACTAGAGGGGAGACCCAGTACTTC. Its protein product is CASSPGTRGETQYF.

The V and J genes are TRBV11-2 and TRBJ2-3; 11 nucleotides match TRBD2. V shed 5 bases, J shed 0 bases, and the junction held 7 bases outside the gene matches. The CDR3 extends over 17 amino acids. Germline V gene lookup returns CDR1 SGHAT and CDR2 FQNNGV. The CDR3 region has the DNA TGTGCCAGCAGCCGGGGACTAGCGGAGCCAAGCACAGATACGCAGTATTTT. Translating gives CASSRGLAEPSTDTQYF.